One and the same sample provided the 9 T cell receptor beta chains below, sequenced in a study of T cells in localized non-small cell lung cancer. The method was immunoSEQ multiplex PCR; TCRdb's version includes in-frame clones alone and lacks a portion of them. The sample comprises thousands of clones, about 34% of which are singletons, and about 18% rests with the top ten. Sample: lung tumor tissue, taken before any cancer treatment. The receptors originated from a female donor older than 55 with stage II squamous cell lung carcinoma.

This clone occurred once. The rearrangement uses TRBV29-1 and TRBJ2-7; D may correspond to TRBD1 or TRBD2 (7 bases each). V was pared by 4 bases and J by 4 bases, with 26 bases between. This CDR3 region has 17 residues. CDR1 and CDR2 from the germline V gene are SQVTM and ANQGSEA. DNA for the CDR3: TGCAGCGTTGGGGGGACAGCCAGCGGGACGAGGTTTTACGAGCAGTACTTC. Translating gives CSVGGTASGTRFYEQYF.

Only a few counts were recorded for this clone. CDR3 DNA sequence: TGTGCCAGCAACCGGGGGGGTTGGGGGCTCACTAATGAAAAACTGTTTTTT. This gives the protein CASNRGGWGLTNEKLFF. The chain employs TRBV28 and TRBJ1-4; D might be TRBD1 (6 bases). This CDR3 spans 17 amino acids. Germline V gives CDR1 MDHEN, CDR2 SYDVKM. V was cut by 7 bases and J by 2 bases, with 20 bases left in between.

The genes are TRBV6-8 and TRBJ2-4; a possible D gene is TRBD2 (6 bases). Trimming removed 6 bases at V and 1 base at J, with 13 bases between. Per the germline V gene, CDR1 is MNHGY and CDR2 is SAAAGT. The CDR3 has 15 amino acids. CDR3 nucleotide sequence: TGTGCCAGCAGCCTACTACGGGGGGCCAAAAACATTCAGTACTTC. Residues: CASSLLRGAKNIQYF.

The V gene is TRBV28, the J gene TRBJ1-2, with D uncertain. V lost 5 bases, J lost 0 bases, and 13 bases lay in between. The CDR3 extends over 15 amino acids. Looked up from germline, CDR1 is MDHEN and CDR2 is SYDVKM. The CDR3 reads CASSPPGLTNYGYTF. CDR3 nucleotides: TGTGCCAGCAGTCCACCGGGCCTGACTAACTATGGCTACACCTTC.

V usage is TRBV11-3 and J usage is TRBJ2-7, with 7 positions matching TRBD1. The CDR3 has 15 residues. The V gene's germline CDR1 is SGHNT and CDR2 YENEEA. J was trimmed by 0 bases and V by 4 bases; bases with no gene match: 6. The CDR3 loop is CASSSGQWDSYEQYF. CDR3 nucleotide sequence: TGTGCCAGCAGCTCGGGACAGTGGGACTCCTACGAGCAGTACTTC.

The chain has TRBV18 and TRBJ1-6, with 8 bases aligning to TRBD1. Losses at the gene ends were 6 bases for V and 7 bases for J; bases not matched to a gene: 2. Germline V gene lookup returns CDR1 KGHSH and CDR2 LQKENI. This CDR3 spans 13 amino acids. This CDR3 is CASSGQDNSPLHF. CDR3 nucleotides: TGTGCCAGCTCGGGACAGGACAATTCACCCCTCCACTTT.

V and J are TRBV6-8 and TRBJ2-1; 11 positions agree with TRBD2. J was trimmed by 0 bases and V by 10 bases; bases with no gene match: 5. The CDR3 extends over 15 amino acids. Germline-derived CDR1 and CDR2 are MNHGY and SAAAGT. CDR3 DNA sequence: TGTGCCACCTCTAGCGGGGGGAGCTCCTACAATGAGCAGTTCTTC. It is translated as CATSSGGSSYNEQFF.

In its sample, this clone was seen a few times. The V call is TRBV6-8, the J call TRBJ2-1, with D tentatively TRBD1 (5 bases). The CDR3 is made up of 12 amino acids. Trimming removed 4 bases from V and 9 bases from J, with 10 bases in between. Germline assignment: CDR1 MNHGY and CDR2 SAAAGT. The CDR3 DNA reads as TGTGCCAGCAGTTCCAGGGTTGCTGAGCAGTTCTTC. This codes for CASSSRVAEQFF.

The chain recombines TRBV5-1 with TRBJ2-7; 7 bases are a match to TRBD1. J was trimmed by 3 bases and V by 4 bases; bases with no gene match: 10. This CDR3 is built from 15 residues. CDR1 and CDR2 (germline): SGHRS, YFSETQ. The CDR3 loop is CASSPRGTDFYEQYF. The CDR3 coding sequence is TGCGCCAGCAGCCCCAGGGGGACAGATTTCTACGAGCAGTACTTC.